These 29 T cell receptor beta chains came from one sample sequenced in a study of shared clonotypes between healthy human individuals. The method was immunoSEQ multiplex PCR; TCRdb's version includes in-frame clones alone and lacks a portion of them. Of 2,500,000 or so clones in the sample, roughly 93% are singletons; the top ten hold 0.36%. The source material was naive CD4+ T cells from PBMCs. Subset reported: CD45RA+ positively selected. These receptor sequences come from a man younger than 30 in good health. Some clones in this sample may be carry-over from other donors' samples.

This sequence joins TRBV6-4 and TRBJ1-2; TRBD1 is a possible D gene (5 bases). Trimming stripped 4 bases from V and 7 bases from J, with 16 bases between. Germline CDR1 MRHNA, CDR2 SNTAGT. The CDR3 sequence is 14 residues long. The chain's CDR3 is CASSVSLGVGGYTF. CDR3 coding DNA: TGTGCCAGCAGTGTTTCTTTAGGGGTCGGTGGCTACACCTTC.

The chain employs TRBV19 and TRBJ1-5, with a tentative D call TRBD1 (6 bases). Germline V CDR1 and CDR2: LNHDA, SQIVND (reference sequence). V shed 6 bases and J shed 2 bases, with 26 bases lying between them. The CDR3 runs 19 residues. CDR3 sequence reads: CASSSPRGGSNYGNQPQHF. The CDR3 nucleotides read TGTGCCAGTAGCTCTCCCCGGGGGGGCTCAAATTATGGCAATCAGCCCCAGCATTTT.

The J gene is TRBJ2-3, the V gene TRBV27; 7 nucleotides agree with TRBD1. V was pared by 3 bases and J by 3 bases, with 3 bases of the junction left unmatched. Germline V gives CDR1 MNHEY, CDR2 SMNVEV (reference sequence). The CDR3 has 14 amino acids. This CDR3 reads CASSLSRGTDTQYF. In DNA, the CDR3 is TGTGCCAGCAGTTTGAGCAGGGGGACAGATACGCAGTATTTT.

This sequence joins TRBV7-3 and TRBJ2-7, with TRBD2 identical over 9 bases. V was clipped by 5 bases and J by 3 bases; unmatched bases: 11. This CDR3 is 16 amino acids long. Germline lookup yields CDR1 SGHTA and CDR2 FQGTGA. CDR3 in amino acids: CASSPWGLAGIYEQYF. DNA of the CDR3: TGTGCCAGCAGCCCGTGGGGGCTAGCGGGAATCTACGAGCAGTACTTC.

V is TRBV28 and J is TRBJ1-3, with D possibly being TRBD1 (5 bases). The CDR3 runs to 14 residues. V gave up 7 bases and J gave up 4 bases, with 14 bases separating them. From germline, CDR1 is MDHEN and CDR2 SYDVKM. The CDR3 nucleotides read TGTGCCAGCATGGTTGGCAGGGAGGGAAACACCATATATTTT. Protein sequence: CASMVGREGNTIYF.

The CDR3 reads CSVVRLRGNYEQYF. In nucleotides, the CDR3 is TGCAGCGTTGTAAGGTTGAGGGGAAACTACGAGCAGTACTTC. This sequence joins TRBV29-1 and TRBJ2-7; D possibly matches TRBD1 or TRBD2 (5 bases each). The CDR3 spans 14 residues. V shed 4 bases and J shed 3 bases, with 16 bases lying between them. Germline CDR1 and CDR2: SQVTM and ANQGSEA.

This clone was counted only a few times. The chain employs TRBV27 and TRBJ1-1; D not certain. Germline V CDR1 and CDR2: MNHEY, SMNVEV (reference sequence). The CDR3 length is 12 residues. V gave up 8 bases and J gave up 2 bases, with 9 bases separating them. CDR3 sequence (DNA): TGTGCCAGCTACGAAGGAAACACTGAAGCTTTCTTT. Amino acids: CASYEGNTEAFF.

Written as DNA, the CDR3 is TGTGCCAGCAGTGGAAGGTATGGTACAGGGAGCTCCTACGAGCAGTACTTC. Translating gives CASSGRYGTGSSYEQYF. The rearrangement links TRBV6-1 to TRBJ2-7, with D tentatively TRBD1 (6 bases). From germline, CDR1 is MNHNS and CDR2 SASEGT. CDR3 length: 17 amino acids. V lost 4 bases and J 0 bases, leaving 19 bases between the germline ends.

CDR3 DNA: TGCAGTGCTAGTCTTCTAGCGGGGCATCAAGTC. Its translation: CSASLLAGHQV. V usage is TRBV20-1 and J usage is TRBJ2-7, with 9 bases identical to TRBD2. The CDR3 runs to 11 residues. Per the germline V gene, CDR1 is DFQATT and CDR2 is SNEGSKA (reference sequence).

This sequence joins TRBV7-9 and TRBJ1-1; TRBD1 is a possible D gene (5 bases). Germline V gives CDR1 SEHNR, CDR2 FQNEAQ (reference sequence). V was trimmed by 7 bases and J by 1 base, leaving 10 bases between them. This CDR3 region has 13 residues. CDR3 nucleotide sequence: TGTGCCAGCACCGCGGGGGAGAACACTGAAGCTTTCTTT. Residues: CASTAGENTEAFF.

The chain joins TRBV2 to TRBJ2-7, with 8 bases lining up with TRBD1. The V gene end was trimmed by 7 bases and the J gene end by 6 bases; junction bases not matched to a gene: 11. Germline V gene lookup returns CDR1 SNHLY and CDR2 FYNNEI. This CDR3 contains 14 residues. CDR3 loop: CASNDRGPPLEQYF. The CDR3 DNA reads TGTGCCAGCAACGACAGGGGACCTCCACTCGAGCAGTACTTC.

The J gene is TRBJ2-4, the V gene TRBV28, with TRBD2 as a possible D gene (7 bases). Trimming cost V 8 bases and J 7 bases, with 15 bases left between them. The CDR3 is 13 residues long. In germline, CDR1 is MDHEN, CDR2 SYDVKM. CDR3 protein: CASRSGGENIQYF. DNA for the CDR3: TGTGCCAGCCGTTCGGGGGGCGAGAACATTCAGTACTTC.

The chain has TRBV7-2 and TRBJ1-5; D is ambiguous. Per the germline V gene, CDR1 is SGHTA and CDR2 is FQGNSA. This CDR3 is 14 amino acids long. The V and J ends lost 5 bases and 0 bases respectively, with 8 bases between them. For the CDR3, the DNA is TGTGCCAGCAGCCCTGGGAGTAGCAATCAGCCCCAGCATTTT. Translation gives CASSPGSSNQPQHF.

The V and J genes are TRBV2 and TRBJ2-2, with 8 bases that match TRBD1. CDR3 length: 14 residues. Germline assignment: CDR1 SNHLY and CDR2 FYNNEI. The trim removed 4 bases at V and 4 bases at J, leaving 2 bases unmatched. The CDR3 DNA reads as TGTGCCAGCAGTGTCCAGGGGGCCACCGGGGAGCTGTTTTTT. This translates into CASSVQGATGELFF.

In its sample, this clone was seen once. The CDR3 DNA reads TGCAGCGCGTTGGGGGATTTCTCCGAGCAGTACTTC. This translates into CSALGDFSEQYF. The chain joins TRBV29-1 to TRBJ2-7; perhaps D is TRBD1 or TRBD2 (5 bases each). The germline gives CDR1 SQVTM, CDR2 ANQGSEA. The CDR3 runs to 12 residues. V gave up 7 bases and J gave up 6 bases, with 16 bases separating them.

This chain connects TRBV19 to TRBJ1-1, with a possible D match to TRBD1 (5 bases). Looked up from germline, CDR1 is LNHDA and CDR2 is SQIVND (reference sequence). The ends were cut back, 5 bases at V and 5 bases at J, with 12 bases in the middle. This CDR3 has 13 amino acids. The CDR3 spells CASSSGRGTEAFF. The CDR3 nucleotides are TGTGCCAGTAGTTCAGGGCGAGGGACTGAAGCTTTCTTT. The complete variable domain, with remaining parts taken from reference TRBV19 and TRBJ1-1, reads DGGITQSPKYLFRKEGQNVTLSCEQNLNHDAMYWYRQDPGQGLRLIYYSQIVNDFQKGDIAEGYSVSREKKESFPLTVTSAQKNPTAFYLCASSSGRGTEAFFGQGTRLTVV.

The chain combines TRBV15 with TRBJ1-2; no reliable D call. The germline V gene has CDR1 LNHNV and CDR2 YYDKDF (reference sequence). This CDR3 has 14 residues. V lost 0 bases and J 7 bases, leaving 12 bases between the germline ends. The CDR3 DNA reads as TGTGCCACCAGCAGAGATTTGGTCTCCTCTGGCTACACCTTC. It specifies CATSRDLVSSGYTF.

The chain uses TRBV5-1 and TRBJ2-1; 15 bases map to TRBD2. Trimming at V came to 4 bases and at J to 6 bases, leaving 11 bases not matched to a gene. The CDR3 runs 18 residues. Germline V gene sequence: CDR1 SGHRS, CDR2 YFSETQ. DNA for the CDR3: TGCGCCAGCAGCCGAGGACTAGCGGGAGGGAACCTCTTCAATGAGCAGTTCTTC. It specifies CASSRGLAGGNLFNEQFF.

The gene calls are TRBV10-2 and TRBJ2-5, with 9 bases identical to TRBD1. The CDR3 is 16 residues long. The J segment lost 5 bases and the V segment lost 11 bases, leaving 18 bases of the junction unmatched. The V gene's germline CDR1 is WSHSY and CDR2 SAAADI. The CDR3 DNA sequence: TGCGCCTCCAGCCGCCTCGACAGGGGGGGGTCGGAGACCCAGTACTTC. Its protein product is CASSRLDRGGSETQYF.

Here the CDR3 reads CASSGAPWTYNEQFF. CDR3 bases: TGTGCCAGCAGCGGAGCCCCCTGGACCTACAATGAGCAGTTCTTC. V gene TRBV7-6 combines with J gene TRBJ2-1; D is uncertain. CDR1 and CDR2 from the germline V gene are SGHVS and FNYEAQ. The CDR3 loop spans 15 amino acids. The V end lost 5 bases, the J end lost 2 bases, and 13 bases lay between the germline ends. The complete variable domain, with remaining parts taken from reference TRBV7-6 and TRBJ2-1, reads GAGVSQSPRYKVTKRGQDVALRCDPISGHVSLYWYRQALGQGPEFLTYFNYEAQQDKSGLPNDRFSAERPEGSISTLTIQRTEQRDSAMYRCASSGAPWTYNEQFFGPGTRLTVL.

This clone has just one count. The chain carries TRBV2 and TRBJ1-2, with TRBD1 matching over 7 bases. CDR3 length equals 14 residues. Germline CDR1 SNHLY, CDR2 FYNNEI. V dropped 8 bases and J dropped 5; count of bases not matched to a gene: 11. The CDR3 DNA is TGTGCCAGCGGGAGGGGGCGGTATGATTATGGCTACACCTTC. Its protein product is CASGRGRYDYGYTF. The complete variable domain, with remaining parts taken from reference TRBV2 and TRBJ1-2, reads EPEVTQTPSHQVTQMGQEVILRCVPISNHLYFYWYRQILGQKVEFLVSFYNNEISEKSEIFDDQFSVERPDGSNFTLKIRSTKLEDSAMYFCASGRGRYDYGYTFGSGTRLTVV.

The chain joins TRBV6-1 to TRBJ2-7, with D maybe TRBD1 (7 bases). Trimming left V 8 bases short and J 6 bases short, with 17 bases between. Germline V gene data show CDR1 as MNHNS and CDR2 as SASEGT. CDR3 length equals 13 residues. The CDR3 nucleotides read TGTGCCAGCGAAAAGAACAGGGGAGGCGAGCAGTACTTC. This codes for CASEKNRGGEQYF.

This rearrangement joins TRBV7-3 to TRBJ2-2; D ambiguous. Germline V lookup: CDR1 SGHTA, CDR2 FQGTGA. The CDR3 length is 13 residues. V was trimmed by 5 bases and J by 6 bases, leaving 10 bases between them. CDR3 DNA: TGTGCCAGCAGCCCCCGCCCAGCCGGGGAGCTGTTTTTT. This codes for CASSPRPAGELFF.

The chain links TRBV7-9 to TRBJ2-1, with D uncertain. This CDR3 has 14 residues. V lost 4 bases and J lost 6, with 13 bases in between. CDR1 and CDR2 (germline): SEHNR, FQNEAQ (reference sequence). CDR3 DNA sequence: TGTGCCAGCAGCTGGACGGGCACCGTCAATGAGCAGTTCTTC. It is translated as CASSWTGTVNEQFF.

The CDR3 DNA sequence: TGTGCTAGTGGCCAGGGGTACACAGATACGCAGTATTTT. Protein sequence: CASGQGYTDTQYF. The rearrangement joins TRBV12-5 to TRBJ2-3, with TRBD1 as a possible D gene (6 bases). CDR1 is LGHNT and CDR2 is FRNRAP in the germline V gene. The CDR3 is 13 amino acids. With 6 bases removed from V and 2 bases from J, the gap between germline ends came to 9 bases.

The J gene is TRBJ1-4, the V gene TRBV7-2; 7 nucleotides align to TRBD1. The CDR3 has 17 residues. The V gene's germline CDR1 is SGHTA and CDR2 FQGNSA. V shed 5 bases, J shed 3 bases, and the junction held 12 bases outside the gene matches. CDR3 DNA: TGTGCCAGCAGCAAGCCGGGACAGCTATGGCCTAATGAAAAACTGTTTTTT. Encoded protein: CASSKPGQLWPNEKLFF.

The genes are TRBV11-3 and TRBJ2-7; 7 nucleotides line up with TRBD2. The V gene's germline CDR1 is SGHNT and CDR2 YENEEA. Germline trimming cut 1 base from V and 2 bases from J; bases unmatched to any gene: 5. This CDR3 has 15 amino acids. The CDR3 protein is CASSLGAGSAYEQYF. DNA for the CDR3: TGTGCCAGCAGCTTAGGAGCGGGATCTGCCTACGAGCAGTACTTC.

The chain joins TRBV19 to TRBJ1-1, with a tentative D call TRBD1 (6 bases). CDR3 length: 14 residues. Trimming pared 1 base from V and 5 bases from J, leaving 11 bases between. The germline V gene encodes CDR1 LNHDA and CDR2 SQIVND (reference sequence). CDR3 residues: CASSIVGGETEAFF. CDR3 in DNA: TGTGCCAGTAGTATAGTGGGGGGCGAAACTGAAGCTTTCTTT.

This chain links TRBV29-1 with TRBJ2-3; D might be TRBD1 or TRBD2, each matching 6 bases. CDR3 length: 14 amino acids. Trimming cost V 7 bases and J 8 bases, with 22 bases left between them. From germline, CDR1 is SQVTM and CDR2 ANQGSEA. The CDR3 DNA reads as TGCAGCGCCCTGGGGGCGGGGCGATGGGGTACGCAGTATTTT. Protein: CSALGAGRWGTQYF.